This T cell receptor beta chain appears in the sequencing data of a study of blood T cell repertoires in COVID-19. For the study at large: Samples of COVID-19 (acute and convalescent) were obtained from the United States, Italy and Spain. In each case, the material was cDNA or gDNA derived from T cells, B-cell-depleted T cells, or PBMCs.

Original processing notes: Counts of nucleated cells, estimated from reference gene primer amplification, were obtained. The table came from immunoSEQ multiplex PCR; TCRdb's copy has only in-frame clones and leaves some out. V, J and clone size derive from that table, while D and trimming were established from the DNA sequence. The data contain about 140,000 clones, roughly four fifths of them singletons. Trimming removed 5 bases from V and 4 bases from J; junction bases left unmatched: 8. Germline CDR1 and CDR2: SGHAT and FQNNGV. The CDR3 consists of 15 residues. The rearrangement joins TRBV11-2 to TRBJ1-1; TRBD1 agrees at 9 bases. Source material: peripheral blood. The sequence derives from a human donor in a cohort sampled during active COVID-19. CDR3 bases: TGTGCCAGCAGCGACAACACAGGGGGCGGCACTGAAGCTTTCTTT. It encodes CASSDNTGGGTEAFF.